The TCR beta chain under discussion was sequenced for a study of OX40 agonist ivuxolimab in advanced cancers. Some background on the complete study: Ivuxolimab was an agonistic, fully human IgG2 monoclonal antibody directed against OX40 (CD134), a costimulatory receptor. Intravenous ivuxolimab was administered to patients every 2 weeks at six dose levels: 0.01, 0.1, 0.3, 1.5, 3 and 10 mg/kg. Among the 50 to 55 dose-escalation patients, around 19 had hepatocellular carcinoma, around 15 melanoma, 9 renal cell carcinoma and 9 head and neck cancer. In the dose-escalation cohort, around four fifths of patients were male, and the mean age was approximately 60 years, with a range of about 23 to 85. Patients were allowed to have had prior anti-PD-1, anti-PD-L1 or anti-CTLA-4 therapy, and less than 45% of the dose-escalation patients had previously received checkpoint inhibitors. Partial responses occurred in three dose-escalation patients: two with cutaneous melanoma and one with hepatocellular carcinoma. Peripheral TCRbeta sequencing aimed to test whether ivuxolimab altered TCR sequence diversity and caused clonal T-cell expansion. The monotherapy dose-escalation portion (N of about 49 patients) of the phase I ivuxolimab trial is reported in the paper.

Comments on this clone: It has no known antigen specificity. Base qualities are not provided; no much larger clone lies one nucleotide away.

The trial excluded patients who had a history of autoimmune disease or were on systemic immunosuppression. In every dose cohort, peripheral blood was drawn for TCR sequencing at baseline, cycle 4 day 1, and cycle 7 day 1. The samples were taken from a phase I, first-in-human, multicenter, open-label dose-escalation trial of ivuxolimab. Adults with locally advanced or metastatic melanoma, renal cell, hepatocellular, or head and neck squamous cell carcinoma were enrolled in the trial. Before TCR sequencing, CD4+ T cells and CD8+ T cells from peripheral blood were sorted into separate populations. Genomic DNA was isolated from the sorted cells so that the TCRbeta CDR3 region could be sequenced. The immunoSEQ Assay was used to sequence the TCRbeta CDR3 regions. Entries here come from immuneACCESS through TCRdb and include only in-frame sequences with V and J called. Some clones fail to appear in such tables; in the studies checked, an unresolved V gene covers under half of the shortfall, and the cause of the remainder is unknown. This sample gives under 25,000 clones in total; 74% of them show up just once. Clones ranked in the top ten supply approximately 36% of the sample.

Results the study describes overall, beyond this receptor: At doses from 0.1 to 3.0 mg/kg, clonal expansion was seen in both CD4+ and CD8+ blood T cells between baseline and week 6. In the 0.1-3.0 mg/kg groups, partial responders were among the patients with the lowest normalized peripheral clonal expansion, particularly in CD8+ T cells. Which antigens the clonally expanded peripheral T cells were specific for was not determined. Low levels of normalized T-cell clonal expansion were also seen in some patients who did not respond. After ivuxolimab, more expanded clones were found on average in CD8+ T cells than in CD4+ T cells.

The CDR3 covers 13 residues, taking in both the cysteine and the phenylalanine. The DNA shown is the 39-base CDR3, in frame from base 1. From a lookup of the germline V gene (reference sequence), CDR1 and CDR2 are WNHNN and SYGVQD. V has 3 bases trimmed and J has 9 bases trimmed; junction bases matching no gene number 3. The TCR sequence derives from an adult with an advanced solid tumor such as melanoma, head and neck, liver or kidney cancer. The chain employs TRBV10-1 and TRBJ2-1; 9 bases in between match TRBD1. This specimen consisted of CD4+ or CD8+ T cells sorted from blood, obtained in a trial of the OX40 agonist ivuxolimab. The sequenced DNA: TGCGCCAGCAGTGATCAACAGGGGGCTGAGCAGTTCTTC. Translated, it gives CASSDQQGAEQFF.